A single sample is the source of the 20 T cell receptor beta chains below, sequenced in a study of cytomegalovirus exposure and HLA in healthy donors (TCRdb year 2017). Library generation was performed with the immunoSEQ multiplex PCR assay. TCRdb carries this immuneACCESS record with in-frame sequences only. Its versions omit some clonotypes, under half of them owing to an unresolved V gene in the studies checked, with the rest unexplained. Across this sample there are under 200,000 clones, with under 90% seen only once. Jointly, the top ten make up about 9.4% of the sample. Sequencing used PBMCs. These receptors all come from a woman in her late teens or twenties in good health and CMV-seropositive.

The gene calls are TRBV7-3 and TRBJ2-1; 10 bases map to TRBD2. With V trimmed by 5 bases and J by 7 bases, 8 bases remained unmatched. Per germline, CDR1 SGHTA and CDR2 FQGTGA. The CDR3 is made up of 15 amino acids. The CDR3 here is CASSPLAGVLNEQFF. The DNA of the CDR3 is TGTGCCAGCAGCCCTCTAGCGGGAGTACTGAATGAGCAGTTCTTC. The full variable domain, its missing parts supplied by reference TRBV7-3 and TRBJ2-1, is GAGVSQTPSNKVTEKGKYVELRCDPISGHTALYWYRQSLGQGPEFLIYFQGTGAADDSGLPNDRFFAVRPEGSVSTLKIQRTERGDSAVYLCASSPLAGVLNEQFFGPGTRLTVL.

This rearrangement joins TRBV5-4 to TRBJ2-7, with TRBD1 matching over 8 bases. The CDR3 sequence is 14 residues long. Per the germline V gene, CDR1 is SGHNT and CDR2 is YYREEE (reference sequence). Trimming at V came to 4 bases and at J to 3 bases, leaving 6 bases not matched to a gene. CDR3 residues: CASSPGQDLYEQYF. CDR3 nucleotides: TGTGCCAGCAGCCCGGGACAGGATCTCTACGAGCAGTACTTC.

V and J are TRBV7-3 and TRBJ1-2; 7 bases are a match to TRBD1. This CDR3 comprises 15 residues. CDR1 is SGHTA and CDR2 is FQGTGA in the germline V gene. With V trimmed by 1 base and J by 3 bases, 5 bases remained unmatched. CDR3 nucleotide sequence: TGTGCCAGCAGCTTAATGGACAGGAGGGACTATGGCTACACCTTC. Translated: CASSLMDRRDYGYTF. The entire variable domain, with the rest obtained from reference TRBV7-3 and TRBJ1-2, is as follows: GAGVSQTPSNKVTEKGKYVELRCDPISGHTALYWYRQSLGQGPEFLIYFQGTGAADDSGLPNDRFFAVRPEGSVSTLKIQRTERGDSAVYLCASSLMDRRDYGYTFGSGTRLTVV.

This rearrangement joins TRBV5-1 to TRBJ1-1; the D gene is possibly TRBD1 (6 bases). Trimming removed 0 bases from V and 6 bases from J, with 12 bases in between. The germline V gene has CDR1 SGHRS and CDR2 YFSETQ. The CDR3 sequence is 14 residues long. CDR3 residues: CASSLGQDGAEAFF. CDR3 in DNA: TGCGCCAGCAGCTTGGGACAGGATGGGGCTGAAGCTTTCTTT.

The chain is built from TRBV5-8 and TRBJ2-1; 7 positions match TRBD2. Trimming removed 4 bases from V and 15 bases from J; junction bases left unmatched: 7. This CDR3 has 11 residues. CDR1 is SGHTS and CDR2 is YDEGEE in the germline V gene. The CDR3, as DNA: TGTGCCAGCAGCGTGGGACTAACGGGGTTCTTC. Translating gives CASSVGLTGFF.

The chain couples TRBV18 to TRBJ2-3; possible D gene TRBD2, 6 bases. Germline CDR1 and CDR2: KGHSH and LQKENI. The length of the CDR3 is 19 residues. V dropped 3 bases and J dropped 2 bases, with 24 bases sitting between them. CDR3 coding DNA: TGTGCCAGCTCACCCTCCCGTCACCTCGTCCCGGGACTCACAGATACGCAGTATTTT. Its protein is CASSPSRHLVPGLTDTQYF.

The J gene is TRBJ2-7, the V gene TRBV5-6; 9 bases are shared with TRBD1. The ends lost 4 bases at V and 7 bases at J; junction bases unmatched: 12. This CDR3 comprises 15 residues. Germline assignment: CDR1 SGHDT and CDR2 YYEEEE. The CDR3 protein is CASSGRDRDLGEQYF. CDR3 bases: TGTGCCAGCAGCGGCCGGGACAGGGACCTGGGGGAGCAGTACTTC.

The V and J genes are TRBV9 and TRBJ2-7; TRBD1 matches at 9 bases. V lost 0 bases to trimming and J lost 9 bases; unmatched junction nucleotides: 10. This CDR3 region has 15 residues. Looked up from germline, CDR1 is SGDLS and CDR2 is YYNGEE. CDR3 in amino acids: CASSVGTGVAPRQYF. The CDR3, as DNA: TGTGCCAGCAGCGTAGGGACAGGGGTAGCCCCGCGGCAGTACTTC.

This clone was counted a single time. Written as DNA, the CDR3 is TGTGCCAGCAGTCCCCCCCCAGCCTACGAGCAGTACTTC. Protein: CASSPPPAYEQYF. The rearrangement joins TRBV28 to TRBJ2-7; D call uncertain. V lost 5 bases and J 2 bases, leaving 10 bases between the germline ends. The CDR3 has 13 amino acids. CDR1 is MDHEN and CDR2 is SYDVKM in the germline V gene.

This chain links TRBV9 with TRBJ2-7, with TRBD2 as a possible D gene (6 bases). V was trimmed by 4 bases and J by 1 base, leaving 18 bases between them. CDR1 is SGDLS and CDR2 is YYNGEE in the germline V gene. The CDR3 length is 16 residues. The CDR3 is CASSPQPGLTSYEQYF. In DNA, the CDR3 is TGTGCCAGCAGCCCTCAACCGGGACTTACATCCTACGAGCAGTACTTC.

The V gene is TRBV6-6, the J gene TRBJ1-1; 7 positions match TRBD1. CDR3 length: 13 residues. V gave up 6 bases and J gave up 4 bases; unmatched junction bases: 5. The germline CDR1 and CDR2 sequences are MNHNY and SVGAGI (reference sequence). The CDR3 coding sequence is TGTGCCAGCAGACTTCCAGGGGGCACTGAAGCTTTCTTT. Protein sequence: CASRLPGGTEAFF.

This CDR3 reads CASSSTGYASGDTQYF. CDR3 DNA: TGTGCCAGCAGCTCCACAGGGTATGCTTCTGGAGATACGCAGTATTTT. This chain connects TRBV11-2 to TRBJ2-3; possible D gene TRBD1, 6 bases. The germline V gene has CDR1 SGHAT and CDR2 FQNNGV. The CDR3 spans 16 residues. Trimming shortened V by 4 bases and J by 5 bases, and 19 bases separated the two germline ends. Looking up the rest from reference TRBV11-2 and TRBJ2-3 gives the full variable domain: EAGVAQSPRYKIIEKRQSVAFWCNPISGHATLYWYQQILGQGPKLLIQFQNNGVVDDSQLPKDRFSAERLKGVDSTLKIQPAKLEDSAVYLCASSSTGYASGDTQYFGPGTRLTVL.

The chain joins TRBV27 to TRBJ2-2; weak D call: TRBD2 (6 bases). Germline CDR1 MNHEY, CDR2 SMNVEV (reference sequence). The CDR3 runs to 14 residues. V was shortened by 2 bases and J by 7 bases, with 11 bases between the two germline ends. The CDR3 region is CASSLALAFGELFF. The CDR3 DNA reads as TGTGCCAGCAGTTTAGCACTAGCTTTCGGGGAGCTGTTTTTT.

The chain employs TRBV6-5 and TRBJ1-1; 7 nucleotides line up with TRBD1. Per the germline V gene, CDR1 is MNHEY and CDR2 is SVGAGI. This CDR3 contains 13 residues. V dropped 7 bases and J dropped 1; count of bases not matched to a gene: 3. CDR3 in amino acids: CASMGQRNTEAFF. The CDR3 coding sequence is TGTGCCAGCATGGGACAGAGGAACACTGAAGCTTTCTTT.

V gene TRBV10-3 combines with J gene TRBJ1-4, with TRBD1 matching over 10 bases. CDR1 ENHRY and CDR2 SYGVKD come from the germline V gene. V lost 6 bases and J lost 5; bases outside the gene matches: 9. There are 16 residues in the CDR3. The CDR3 bases are TGTGCCATCAGCGACCCCCCGGGACAGGGGAATGAAAAACTGTTTTTT. Its translation is CAISDPPGQGNEKLFF.

The V call is TRBV28, the J call TRBJ1-2, with 8 bases aligning to TRBD1. The CDR3 is 13 residues long. The J segment lost 8 bases and the V segment lost 1 base, leaving 3 bases of the junction unmatched. The germline gives CDR1 MDHEN, CDR2 SYDVKM. CDR3 amino acids: CASSLFRGHGYTF. In DNA, the CDR3 is TGTGCCAGCAGTTTATTCAGGGGGCACGGCTACACCTTC.

V is TRBV29-1 and J is TRBJ2-1, with a tentative D call TRBD2 (6 bases). This CDR3 is built from 12 residues. The V and J ends lost 7 bases and 5 bases respectively, with 12 bases between them. CDR1 and CDR2 from the germline V gene are SQVTM and ANQGSEA. CDR3 in DNA: TGCAGCGCGGGACTCATTAACAATGAGCAGTTCTTC. Protein: CSAGLINNEQFF.

The CDR3, as DNA: TGTGCCAGCAGCTTAGATAAGGGGTTTCGAAAACTGTTTTTT. Its translation: CASSLDKGFRKLFF. The V call is TRBV11-2, the J call TRBJ1-4, with D perhaps TRBD1 (5 bases). Trimming shortened V by 0 bases and J by 10 bases, and 12 bases separated the two germline ends. The length of the CDR3 is 14 residues. Germline V gives CDR1 SGHAT, CDR2 FQNNGV.

The chain carries TRBV4-1 and TRBJ2-1; 9 bases are shared with TRBD2. V shed 3 bases and J 0 bases; nucleotides not matched to a gene: 3. Germline CDR1 MGHRA, CDR2 YSYEKL. This CDR3 spans 16 amino acids. CDR3 sequence (DNA): TGCGCCAGCAGCCAGGGTAGCGGGGGCTCCTACAATGAGCAGTTCTTC. Translating gives CASSQGSGGSYNEQFF.

The V and J genes are TRBV7-8 and TRBJ1-4, with D possibly TRBD1 on 5 matching bases. Germline V gene data show CDR1 as SGHVS and CDR2 as FQNEAQ. V was shortened by 5 bases and J by 8 bases, with 21 bases between the two germline ends. CDR3 length equals 16 residues. CDR3 bases: TGTGCCAGCAGCCCCTTTTGGGGGGAGCTCGGCGAAAAACTGTTTTTT. This encodes CASSPFWGELGEKLFF.